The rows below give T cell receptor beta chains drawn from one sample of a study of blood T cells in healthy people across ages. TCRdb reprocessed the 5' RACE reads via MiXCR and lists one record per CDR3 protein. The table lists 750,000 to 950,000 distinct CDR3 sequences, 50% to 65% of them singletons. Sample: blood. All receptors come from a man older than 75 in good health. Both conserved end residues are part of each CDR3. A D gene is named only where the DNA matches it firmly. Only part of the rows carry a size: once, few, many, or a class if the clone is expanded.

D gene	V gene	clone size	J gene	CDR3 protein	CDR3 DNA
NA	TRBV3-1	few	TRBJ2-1	CASSQDESIGQFF	TGTGCCAGCAGCCAGGATGAATCTATCGGGCAGTTCTTC
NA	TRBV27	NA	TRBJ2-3	CASSLGAGGLSTDTQYF	TGTGCCAGCAGTTTGGGGGCAGGAGGGTTGAGCACAGATACGCAGTATTTT
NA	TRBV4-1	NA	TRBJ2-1	CASSLEWDRSEQFF	TGCGCCAGCAGCCTCGAATGGGACCGGTCTGAGCAGTTCTTC
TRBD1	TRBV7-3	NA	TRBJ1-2	CASSERAQGVVPNYGYTF	TGTGCCAGCAGCGAAAGGGCCCAGGGGGTCGTCCCTAACTATGGCTACACCTTC
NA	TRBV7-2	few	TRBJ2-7	CASSFQSYEQYF	TGTGCCAGCAGCTTCCAGAGCTACGAGCAGTACTTC
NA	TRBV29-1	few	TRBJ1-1	CSVVAQDLYTEAFF	TGCAGCGTTGTTGCCCAGGACCTATACACTGAAGCTTTCTTT
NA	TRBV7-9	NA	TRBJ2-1	CASRLGAGLDDNEQFF	TGTGCCAGCAGGCTAGGGGCGGGACTCGACGACAATGAGCAGTTCTTC
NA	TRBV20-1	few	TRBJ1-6	CSASLPGSGSPLHF	TGCAGTGCTAGTTTACCGGGATCTGGATCACCCCTCCACTTT
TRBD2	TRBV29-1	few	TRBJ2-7	CSVEGTSGPYEQYF	TGCAGCGTTGAAGGGACTAGCGGCCCCTACGAGCAGTACTTC
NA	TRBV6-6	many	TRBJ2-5	CASSMGETQYF	TGTGCCAGCTCAATGGGGGAGACCCAGTACTTC
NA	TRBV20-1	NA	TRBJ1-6	CSARPGTSYNSPLHF	TGCAGTGCAAGACCAGGGACCTCCTATAATTCACCCCTCCACTTT
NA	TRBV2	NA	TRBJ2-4	CASNGDCVDIQYF	TGTGCCAGCAACGGGGATTGTGTAGACATTCAGTACTTC
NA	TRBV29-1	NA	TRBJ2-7	CSVETGEAYEQYF	TGCAGCGTTGAAACAGGGGAGGCCTACGAGCAGTACTTC
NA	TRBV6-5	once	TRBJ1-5	CACSYSMGNQPQHF	TGTGCCTGCAGTTACTCGATGGGAAACCAGCCCCAGCATTTT
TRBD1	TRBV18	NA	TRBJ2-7	CASSLGQAPEQYF	TGTGCCAGCTCACTAGGACAGGCACCAGAGCAGTACTTC
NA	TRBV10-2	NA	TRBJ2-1	CASSESKLVRDGNEQFF	TGCGCCAGCAGTGAGTCGAAACTGGTGCGGGACGGGAATGAGCAGTTCTTC
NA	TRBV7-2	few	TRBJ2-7	CASSLQGFSTPTYEQYF	TGTGCCAGCAGCCTACAGGGCTTTTCGACCCCCACCTACGAGCAGTACTTC
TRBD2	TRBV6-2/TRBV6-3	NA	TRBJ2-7	CASTLAGAGYEQYF	TGTGCCAGCACCCTAGCGGGAGCAGGATACGAGCAGTACTTC
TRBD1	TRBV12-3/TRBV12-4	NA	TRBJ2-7	CASSRGQGCEQYF	TGTGCCAGCAGTAGGGGACAGGGGTGCGAGCAGTACTTC
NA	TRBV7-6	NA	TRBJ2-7	CASSPGIREQYF	TGTGCCAGCAGCCCGGGGATTCGCGAGCAGTACTTC
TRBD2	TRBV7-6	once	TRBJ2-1	CASSSTSGRPPNEQFF	TGTGCCAGCAGCTCAACTAGCGGGAGGCCCCCAAATGAGCAGTTCTTC
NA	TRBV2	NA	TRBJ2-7	CASREVFYEQYF	TGTGCCAGCAGGGAAGTGTTCTACGAGCAGTACTTC
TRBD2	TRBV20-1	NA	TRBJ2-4	CSARSSGPTTSYNEQYF	TGCAGTGCTAGATCTAGCGGGCCAACTACGTCGTACAATGAGCAGTACTTC
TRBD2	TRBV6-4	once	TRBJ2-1	CASSQAGEGNEQFF	TGTGCCAGCAGTCAAGCGGGAGAGGGGAATGAGCAGTTCTTC
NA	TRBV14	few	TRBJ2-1	CASSPLSGAHEQFF	TGTGCCAGCAGCCCGCTTTCAGGTGCCCATGAGCAGTTCTTC
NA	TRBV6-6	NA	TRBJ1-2	CASSYAPANGYTF	TGTGCCAGCAGTTATGCGCCAGCAAATGGCTACACCTTC
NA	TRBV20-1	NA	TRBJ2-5	CSARVPGRRQETQYF	TGCAGTGCTAGAGTCCCGGGACGGCGCCAAGAGACCCAGTACTTC
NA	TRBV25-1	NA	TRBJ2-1	CASSESGPSSYNEQFF	TGTGCCAGCAGTGAGTCAGGTCCTAGCTCCTACAATGAGCAGTTCTTC
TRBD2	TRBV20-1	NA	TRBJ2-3	CSARDATGLANTDTQYF	TGCAGTGCTAGAGATGCCACAGGACTAGCCAACACAGATACGCAGTATTTT
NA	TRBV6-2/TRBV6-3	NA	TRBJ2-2	CASSPNRVPGELFF	TGTGCCAGCAGTCCAAACAGGGTTCCCGGGGAGCTGTTTTTT
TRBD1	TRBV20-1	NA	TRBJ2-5	CSARPPDRVETQYF	TGCAGTGCTAGACCCCCCGACAGGGTGGAGACCCAGTACTTC
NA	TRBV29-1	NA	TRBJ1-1	CSVEDGQGAKLNTEAFF	TGCAGCGTTGAAGATGGGCAGGGAGCCAAACTGAACACTGAAGCTTTCTTT
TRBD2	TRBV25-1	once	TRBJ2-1	CASSEYRAGGINEQFF	TGTGCCAGCAGTGAATACCGAGCGGGAGGGATTAATGAGCAGTTCTTC
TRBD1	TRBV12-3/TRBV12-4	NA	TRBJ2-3	CASSLPGQGADTQYF	TGTGCCAGCAGTCTACCGGGACAGGGGGCCGATACGCAGTATTTT
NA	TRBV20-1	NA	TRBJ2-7	CSARHFISYEQYF	TGCAGTGCCCGACATTTCATCTCCTACGAGCAGTACTTC
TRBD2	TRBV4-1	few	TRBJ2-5	CASSHGTSGYQETQYF	TGCGCCAGCAGCCATGGGACTAGCGGTTACCAAGAGACCCAGTACTTC
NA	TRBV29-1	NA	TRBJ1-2	CSVERGANYGYTF	TGCAGCGTTGAAAGGGGAGCTAACTATGGCTACACCTTC
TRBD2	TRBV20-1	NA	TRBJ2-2	CSARRRENGELFF	TGCAGTGCTAGAAGGCGGGAGAACGGGGAGCTGTTTTTT
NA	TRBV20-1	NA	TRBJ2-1	CSATRPSSYNEQFF	TGCAGTGCAACACGACCGAGCTCCTACAATGAGCAGTTCTTC
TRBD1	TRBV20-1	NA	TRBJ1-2	CSASQGGTGQNYGYTF	TGCAGTGCTTCCCAGGGCGGGACAGGGCAAAACTATGGCTACACCTTC
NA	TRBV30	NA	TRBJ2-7	CAWSPLGSYAYEQYF	TGTGCCTGGAGTCCCCTCGGCAGTTACGCCTACGAGCAGTACTTC
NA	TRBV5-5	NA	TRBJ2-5	CASSPVRVETQYF	TGTGCCAGCAGCCCAGTCAGGGTAGAGACCCAGTACTTC